Sequencing of this TCR beta chain was carried out in a study of blood T cells in healthy people across ages. Combining a sample-barcoded 5' primer with a J-beta primer mix, a second PCR ran for roughly 7 to 12 cycles. TCRdb passed the 5' RACE reads through MiXCR, listing each CDR3 protein once. Here the sample spans around 520,000 distinct CDR3 sequences, about 25% being singletons. These same records also appear under a second study, on T cells of mothers and their children.

Sample: blood. This receptor was taken from a boy aged 2 to 9 in good health.

CDR3 residues: CSASQIKRGPYEQYF. The CDR3 bases are TGCAGTGCTAGCCAAATCAAAAGAGGCCCCTACGAGCAGTACTTC. The chain joins TRBV20-1 to TRBJ2-7; D not resolved. This CDR3 has 15 residues. V lost 3 bases to trimming and J lost 2 bases, with 17 bases between them. Germline V gene data show CDR1 as DFQATT and CDR2 as SNEGSKA (reference sequence).